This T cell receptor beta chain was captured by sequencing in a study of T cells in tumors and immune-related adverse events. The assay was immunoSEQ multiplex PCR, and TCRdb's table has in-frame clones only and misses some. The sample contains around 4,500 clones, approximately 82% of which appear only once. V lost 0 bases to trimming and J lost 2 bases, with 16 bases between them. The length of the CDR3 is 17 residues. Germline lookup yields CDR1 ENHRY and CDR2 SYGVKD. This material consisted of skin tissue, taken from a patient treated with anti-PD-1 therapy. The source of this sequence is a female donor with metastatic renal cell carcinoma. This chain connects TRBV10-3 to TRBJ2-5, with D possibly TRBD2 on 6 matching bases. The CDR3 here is CAISESGGTGGQETQYF. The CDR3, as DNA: TGTGCCATCAGTGAGTCTGGGGGGACCGGGGGACAAGAGACCCAGTACTTC.